This TCR beta chain was recorded in a study of HIV-infected children after antiretroviral therapy interruption. Whole-study context: All children had CD4+ count above 500 and viral load below 50 copies/ml. Continuous-treatment children had median age roughly 8 years, interruption 9 to 10 years. EBV and CMV exposure was recorded in most children. Study-wide points: Naive CD4+ sequences overlapped less between time points once interruption began.

Sample treatment: PENTA 11 planned treatment interruption arm or continuous ART arm. This clonotype was picked up many times. Its antigen is undetermined. RNA-based 3' RACE libraries used unique molecular identifiers. TCRdb reanalysed the 3' RACE reads using MiXCR and keeps one entry per CDR3 protein. The sample lists about 89,000 distinct CDR3 sequences, 6.9% occurring once. This TCR derives from a pool of human donors with HIV. The sequences come from CD45RA+ CD4+ T cells from PBMCs, pooled from several time points, collected from a donor given antiretroviral therapy, either interrupted or continuous. Regarding subset: naive CD4+ CD45RA+ CD45RO- T cells.

The CDR3 protein is CASTSQPGNYGYTF. In DNA, the CDR3 is TGTGCCAGTACCTCACAACCCGGTAACTATGGCTACACCTTC. The chain is built from TRBV19 and TRBJ1-2; D is ambiguous. V was cut by 7 bases and J by 1 base, with 13 bases left in between. The V gene's germline CDR1 is LNHDA and CDR2 SQIVND (reference sequence). The CDR3 has 14 amino acids.